This T cell receptor beta chain comes out of a study of blood T cell repertoires in COVID-19 (TCRdb year 2020). At the level of the whole study: The collaborator samples originated in the United States, Italy and Spain and spanned the acute and convalescent phases of COVID-19. The prospective study material was composed of cDNA or gDNA derived from T cells, B-cell-depleted T cells, or PBMCs. Subjects who had been exposed to COVID-19, were actively infected with it, or had recovered from it provided the deeply sampled blood TCRbeta repertoires that made up the dataset. The repertoires were released in a freely available public database intended as a resource for research on the immune response to SARS-CoV-2. Samples came from the ongoing ImmuneRACE study (first 160 participants) plus 1,254 subjects from 6 global collaborators. A de-identified subject ID, COVID-19 status, age in years and sex were almost always included in the sample metadata. HLA class I and class II types, where available, came from metadata supplied by the sample provider rather than from assay-based typing.

The collaborating institutions used their own protocols to collect whole blood in K2EDTA tubes. For TCRbeta analysis, collaborator samples were shipped as frozen whole blood, as isolated PBMCs, or as DNA extracted from either sample type. Note on this clone: There is no known antigen for this receptor. No base quality information exists; no much larger clone differs at one position.

The germline ends are 13 bases apart after V is trimmed by 3 bases and J by 2 bases. Taken from cysteine to phenylalanine, the CDR3 has 15 residues. Left in the record is the CDR3 DNA by itself, 45 bases read in frame from the first base. CDR1 and CDR2, per the germline V gene (reference sequence), are LNHDA and SQIVND. Study-wide conclusions, independent of this receptor: The quantity of clinical and demographic metadata differed by source and by participant and was supplied without curation.

The immunoSEQ Assay, a bias-controlled multiplex PCR, was used to amplify TCRbeta CDR3 regions from genomic DNA. The original pipeline was this. The number of nucleated cells in each sample was estimated from the amplification of reference gene primers within the assay. Sequence reads were collapsed and filtered to measure the absolute abundance of every unique TCRbeta CDR3 rearrangement. For each sample, productive Simpson clonality was calculated by taking the square root of Simpson's diversity index across productive rearrangements. TCRdb took this table from immuneACCESS and kept in-frame rearrangements with V and J called. Such tables lack part of the clones; where checked against another copy, unresolved V genes explain under half of the gap, and the rest is unexplained. The V and J calls and clone size are taken from that table; D and trimming were inferred from the DNA. For this sample the table gives about 8,000 clones, of which 91% were detected only once. The ten largest clones take up around 4.2% of the sample.

The chain is made from TRBV19 and TRBJ1-1; TRBD1 could be the D gene, as 5 bases match. Sequencing was performed on peripheral blood. The TCR was taken from a woman aged 45-65 years with active COVID-19. The CDR3 region has the sequence CASSIQPGLNTEAFF. The nucleotides read TGTGCCAGTAGTATCCAACCGGGACTTAACACTGAAGCTTTCTTT.